The T cell receptor (beta chain) under discussion was sequenced for a study of blood T cell repertoires in COVID-19. Original processing methods: It was from reference gene primer amplification that nucleated cell counts were estimated. The data were produced by immunoSEQ multiplex PCR, yet TCRdb's version contains in-frame clones alone and is incomplete. V, J and clone size are taken as reported in that table, and D and trimming were inferred from the DNA itself. The sample shows approximately 300,000 clones, roughly 82% of them seen only once. Germline values: CDR1 SGHRS, CDR2 YFSETQ. Trimming took 2 bases from V and 4 from J; bases not matched to a gene: 5. CDR3 size: 15 residues.

The specimen sequenced was peripheral blood. The chain is built from TRBV5-1 and TRBJ2-3, with 9 bases aligning to TRBD2. The clonotype was recovered from a woman in her 50s with acute or convalescent COVID-19. CDR3 sequence reads: CASSFRGRGSDTQYF. CDR3 nucleotide sequence: TGCGCCAGCAGCTTCCGCGGGAGGGGCTCAGATACGCAGTATTTT.